The present T cell receptor beta chain was sequenced within a study of regulatory T cells in long-lasting Graves disease. Findings and caveats of the study: Among samples with persistent disease, TRBV28, TRBJ1-2 and TRBJ2-5 were favored.

Building of the TCR beta libraries involved iRepertoire HTBI primers and Arm-PCR of CDR3 regions. TCRdb used MiXCR to reprocess the multiplex PCR reads, holding one entry per CDR3 protein. The sample contains 300,000 to 400,000 distinct CDR3 sequences, roughly 16% of which appear only once. This clonotype occurred many times. What it binds is not known. With V trimmed by 3 bases and J by 3 bases, 3 bases remained unmatched. The CDR3 length is 14 residues. Germline V gives CDR1 SGHVS, CDR2 FNYEAQ. The time point: newly diagnosed GD, antithyroid drugs for less than 3 months. Preparation of the TCR library used RNA extracted from PBMCs.

Sequences were derived from peripheral blood mononuclear cells (PBMCs), sampled at new diagnosis, from a patient treated with antithyroid drugs. V usage is TRBV7-6 and J usage is TRBJ2-3; 7 nucleotides agree with TRBD2. The clonotype originates from a female donor with Graves disease. This CDR3 is CASSLAGATDTQYF. The CDR3 coding sequence is TGTGCCAGCAGCTTGGCGGGAGCGACAGATACGCAGTATTTT.